Below, 18 T cell receptor beta chains from the same sample are listed, as sequenced in a study of blood T cell repertoires in COVID-19. Sequenced by immunoSEQ multiplex PCR; TCRdb stores in-frame clones only, minus some. This table holds 210,000 or so clones, 70% to 90% found once. Sequencing was performed on peripheral blood. These receptors came from a woman aged 45-65 years with acute or convalescent COVID-19.

This clone showed up many times. The rearrangement joins TRBV18 to TRBJ2-1, with D maybe TRBD2 (5 bases). CDR3 size: 16 residues. Germline V gene data show CDR1 as KGHSH and CDR2 as LQKENI. V was cut by 1 base and J by 5 bases, with 15 bases left in between. The CDR3: CASSPHVRRLNNEQFF. The CDR3 DNA follows: TGTGCCAGCTCACCACATGTCCGTCGACTAAACAATGAGCAGTTCTTC.

The gene calls are TRBV10-3 and TRBJ1-1, with a weak D call TRBD1 (5 bases). The CDR3 length is 15 residues. The V end was cut by 5 bases, the J end by 1 base, with 14 bases between. Germline V gives CDR1 ENHRY, CDR2 SYGVKD. The CDR3 region has the DNA TGTGCCATCAGTAGGTTGCAGGGTTCGAACACTGAAGCTTTCTTT. Amino acid sequence: CAISRLQGSNTEAFF.

V and J are TRBV18 and TRBJ2-7; possibly TRBD1 for D (5 bases). The ends were cut back, 10 bases at V and 2 bases at J, with 15 bases in the middle. The CDR3 runs to 13 residues. Germline V gene lookup returns CDR1 KGHSH and CDR2 LQKENI. This CDR3 is CATKQELTYEQYF. The DNA of the CDR3 is TGTGCCACCAAACAGGAGTTAACCTACGAGCAGTACTTC. The full variable domain, in which reference TRBV18 and TRBJ2-7 provide the parts outside the CDR3, is NAGVMQNPRHLVRRRGQEARLRCSPMKGHSHVYWYRQLPEEGLKFMVYLQKENIIDESGMPKERFSAEFPKEGPSILRIQQVVRGDSAAYFCATKQELTYEQYFGPGTRLTVT.

The J gene is TRBJ1-2, the V gene TRBV5-5; D is perhaps TRBD1 (6 bases). Germline V lookup: CDR1 SGHKS, CDR2 YYEKEE (reference sequence). Deletions cut 4 bases from V and 4 bases from J, with 17 bases between. The CDR3 runs to 15 residues. The DNA of the CDR3 is TGTGCCAGCAGCAAAACTTCAGGGGTTCCCTATGGCTACACCTTC. It translates to CASSKTSGVPYGYTF.

The chain is built from TRBV6-5 and TRBJ2-2; D gene uncertain. Germline-derived CDR1 and CDR2 are MNHEY and SVGAGI. Trimming took off 4 bases at V and 6 bases at J, with 6 bases between the two ends. This CDR3 is 12 amino acids long. The CDR3 region has the DNA TGTGCCAGCAGTTCCCCGTCCGGGGAGCTGTTTTTT. Translated, it gives CASSSPSGELFF.

The rearrangement uses TRBV19 and TRBJ1-2, with 8 nucleotides matching TRBD1. CDR3 length equals 15 residues. The V gene's germline CDR1 is LNHDA and CDR2 SQIVND (reference sequence). V was pared by 5 bases and J by 8 bases, with 13 bases of the junction left unmatched. DNA for the CDR3: TGTGCCAGTAGTCCCCTGGACAGGGTACCTGGGGGCTACACCTTC. The encoded protein is CASSPLDRVPGGYTF.

This clone came up once. This chain joins TRBV7-2 and TRBJ2-1, with 10 bases that match TRBD2. The CDR3 spans 16 residues. The V gene end was trimmed by 1 base and the J gene end by 7 bases; junction bases not matched to a gene: 7. Germline V gives CDR1 SGHTA, CDR2 FQGNSA. The CDR3 DNA reads TGTGCCAGCAGCTTAGTTTTTAGCGGGGGGTTGAATGAGCAGTTCTTC. Its translation: CASSLVFSGGLNEQFF.

The rearrangement uses TRBV27 and TRBJ1-2; 10 bases match TRBD1. CDR1 is MNHEY, CDR2 SMNVEV, per germline (reference sequence). The CDR3 has 13 residues. The trim removed 3 bases at V and 7 bases at J, leaving 2 bases unmatched. CDR3 nucleotide sequence: TGTGCCAGCAGTTTGGGACAGGGGTTTGGCTACACCTTC. It yields the protein CASSLGQGFGYTF.

The chain couples TRBV5-1 to TRBJ2-3; 13 positions match TRBD2. The CDR3 is 15 residues long. Germline V gene data show CDR1 as SGHRS and CDR2 as YFSETQ. V gave up 4 bases and J gave up 4 bases; unmatched junction bases: 3. Written as DNA, the CDR3 is TGCGCCAGCAGCCAAGGACTAGCGGGGGCAGATACGCAGTATTTT. Translating gives CASSQGLAGADTQYF.

The chain has TRBV21-1 and TRBJ1-2. TRBV21-1 constitutes a pseudogene. This CDR3 spans 19 amino acids. The CDR3 sequence is CASSPKKDFDADTYYGYTF. CDR3 nucleotide sequence: TGTGCCAGCAGCCCAAAGAAGGATTTCGACGCGGATACCTACTATGGCTACACCTTC.

The chain couples TRBV29-1 to TRBJ1-2, with 10 nucleotides matching TRBD1. This CDR3 spans 12 amino acids. Germline lookup yields CDR1 SQVTM and CDR2 ANQGSEA. With 5 bases clipped from V and 7 bases from J, the junction kept 4 bases outside the gene matches. The CDR3 reads CSVPGQGSGYTF. The CDR3 DNA sequence: TGCAGCGTTCCGGGACAGGGGTCTGGCTACACCTTC.

V is TRBV18 and J is TRBJ2-5, with 8 bases matching TRBD2. V shed 6 bases, J shed 7 bases, and the junction held 10 bases outside the gene matches. CDR1 is KGHSH and CDR2 is LQKENI in the germline V gene. The CDR3 has 14 amino acids. The CDR3 DNA reads as TGTGCCAGCTCTCAGGGACTAGGCAGCGGGACCCAGTACTTC. It yields the protein CASSQGLGSGTQYF.

The chain carries TRBV4-3 and TRBJ2-3; 13 bases map to TRBD2. The CDR3 runs to 21 residues. V was pared by 4 bases and J by 1 base, with 17 bases of the junction left unmatched. Germline CDR1 and CDR2: LGHNA and YSLEER. CDR3 region: CASSRGTGLAGVLRGTDTQYF. In DNA, the CDR3 is TGCGCCAGCAGCCGAGGAACCGGACTAGCGGGAGTCTTGCGAGGCACAGATACGCAGTATTTT.

CDR3 nucleotide sequence: TGTGCCAGCAGCTTTGGAGGGGCCACCTACAATGAGCAGTTCTTC. This sequence encodes CASSFGGATYNEQFF. This chain connects TRBV11-3 to TRBJ2-1; D may be TRBD2 (6 bases). The V gene lost 3 bases and the J gene lost 2 bases, with 11 bases spanning the gap. This CDR3 comprises 15 residues. CDR1 is SGHNT and CDR2 is YENEEA in the germline V gene.

The genes are TRBV3-1 (or the pseudogene TRBV3-2) and TRBJ2-3, with 9 bases aligning to TRBD2. From germline, CDR1 is LGHDT and CDR2 YNNKEL (reference sequence). The J segment lost 1 base and the V segment lost 6 bases, leaving 8 bases of the junction unmatched. The CDR3 sequence is 16 residues long. CDR3 nucleotide sequence: TGTGCCAGCAGAGTGGGAGCGGGGGGCCGCACAGATACGCAGTATTTT. Its translation is CASRVGAGGRTDTQYF.

The chain carries TRBV6-2 or TRBV6-3 and TRBJ2-7; D is unclear. CDR1 and CDR2 from the germline V gene are MNHEY and SVGEGT. Trimming shortened V by 0 bases and J by 1 base, and 13 bases separated the two germline ends. The CDR3 is 16 amino acids. The CDR3 here is CASSYSRHQQSYEQYF. The CDR3 region has the DNA TGTGCCAGCAGTTACTCCCGCCACCAACAGTCCTACGAGCAGTACTTC.

A single count supports this clone. The gene calls are TRBV19 and TRBJ1-2; TRBD1 matches at 8 bases. The CDR3 runs 14 residues. The V gene's germline CDR1 is LNHDA and CDR2 SQIVND (reference sequence). V shed 3 bases, J shed 3 bases, and the junction held 3 bases outside the gene matches. CDR3 amino acids: CASSMSGGHYGYTF. The CDR3 coding sequence is TGTGCCAGTAGTATGTCAGGGGGCCACTATGGCTACACCTTC.

This clone was seen only a few times. The chain has TRBV18 and TRBJ1-1; TRBD1 matches at 8 bases. Per the germline V gene, CDR1 is KGHSH and CDR2 is LQKENI. This CDR3 is built from 17 residues. The J segment lost 1 base and the V segment lost 4 bases, leaving 11 bases of the junction unmatched. CDR3 sequence reads: CASSLLPGGASNTEAFF. CDR3 sequence (DNA): TGTGCCAGCTCACTCCTCCCAGGGGGCGCATCGAACACTGAAGCTTTCTTT.